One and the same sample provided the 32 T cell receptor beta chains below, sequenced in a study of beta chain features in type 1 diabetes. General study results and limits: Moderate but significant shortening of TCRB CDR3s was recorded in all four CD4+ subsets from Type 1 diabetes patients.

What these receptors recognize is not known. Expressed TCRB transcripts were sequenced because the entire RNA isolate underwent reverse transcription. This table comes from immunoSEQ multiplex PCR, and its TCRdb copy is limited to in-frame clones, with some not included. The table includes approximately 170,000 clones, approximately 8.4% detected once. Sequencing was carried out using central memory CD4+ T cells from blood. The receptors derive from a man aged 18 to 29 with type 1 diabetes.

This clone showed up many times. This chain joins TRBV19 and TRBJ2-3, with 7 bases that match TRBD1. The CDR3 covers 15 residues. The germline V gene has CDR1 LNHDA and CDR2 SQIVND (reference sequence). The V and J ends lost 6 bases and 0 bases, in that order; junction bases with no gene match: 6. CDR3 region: CASRRGQLSTDTQYF. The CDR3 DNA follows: TGTGCCAGTAGAAGGGGACAGTTAAGCACAGATACGCAGTATTTT.

CDR3 DNA sequence: TGTGCCAGCAGAACAAGGGGATATCAGCCCCAGCATTTT. This sequence encodes CASRTRGYQPQHF. V gene TRBV28 combines with J gene TRBJ1-5, with D perhaps matching TRBD1 (5 bases). Trimming stripped 6 bases from V and 5 bases from J, with 11 bases between. Germline V gene data show CDR1 as MDHEN and CDR2 as SYDVKM. The CDR3 consists of 13 residues.

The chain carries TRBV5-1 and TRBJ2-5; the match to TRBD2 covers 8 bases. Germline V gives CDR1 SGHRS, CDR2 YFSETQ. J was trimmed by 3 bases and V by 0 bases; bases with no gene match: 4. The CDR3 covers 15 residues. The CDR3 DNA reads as TGCGCCAGCAGCTTGGTCGGAGCGGGAGAAGAGACCCAGTACTTC. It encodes CASSLVGAGEETQYF.

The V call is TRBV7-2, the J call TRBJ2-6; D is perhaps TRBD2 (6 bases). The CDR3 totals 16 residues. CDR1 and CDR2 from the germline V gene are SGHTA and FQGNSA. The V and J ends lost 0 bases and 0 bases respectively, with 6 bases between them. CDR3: CASSLAGGSGANVLTF. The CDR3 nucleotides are TGTGCCAGCAGCTTAGCGGGGGGCTCTGGGGCCAACGTCCTGACTTTC.

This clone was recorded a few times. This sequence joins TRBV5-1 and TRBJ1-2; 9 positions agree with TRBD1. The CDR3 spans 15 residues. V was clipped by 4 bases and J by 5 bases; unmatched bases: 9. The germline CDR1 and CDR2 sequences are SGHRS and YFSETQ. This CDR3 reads CASSPEAGTGYGYTF. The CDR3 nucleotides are TGCGCCAGCAGCCCGGAAGCCGGGACAGGGTATGGCTACACCTTC.

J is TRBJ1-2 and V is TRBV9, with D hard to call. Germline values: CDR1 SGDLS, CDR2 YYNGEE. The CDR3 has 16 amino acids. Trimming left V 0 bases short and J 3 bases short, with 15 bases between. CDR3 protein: CASSVGGPRDHYGYTF. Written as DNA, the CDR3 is TGTGCCAGCAGCGTAGGTGGCCCTAGAGATCACTATGGCTACACCTTC.

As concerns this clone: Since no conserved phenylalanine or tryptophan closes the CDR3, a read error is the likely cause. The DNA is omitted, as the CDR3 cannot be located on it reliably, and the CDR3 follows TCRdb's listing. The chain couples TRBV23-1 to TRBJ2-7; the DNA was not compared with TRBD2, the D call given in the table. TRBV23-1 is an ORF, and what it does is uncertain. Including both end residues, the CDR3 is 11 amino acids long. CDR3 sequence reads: CASSQSPTAYP.

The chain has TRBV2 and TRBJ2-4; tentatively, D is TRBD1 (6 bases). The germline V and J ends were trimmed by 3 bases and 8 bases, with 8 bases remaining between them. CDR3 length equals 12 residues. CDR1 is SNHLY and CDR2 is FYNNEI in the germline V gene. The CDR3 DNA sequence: TGTGCCAGCAGTGAGTCAGGGGACATTCAGTACTTC. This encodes CASSESGDIQYF.

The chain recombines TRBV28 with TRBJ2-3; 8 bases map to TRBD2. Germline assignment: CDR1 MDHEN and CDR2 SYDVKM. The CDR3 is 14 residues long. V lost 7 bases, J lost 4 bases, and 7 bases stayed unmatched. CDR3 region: CASIPLAGADTQYF. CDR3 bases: TGTGCCAGCATCCCCCTAGCGGGCGCAGATACGCAGTATTTT.

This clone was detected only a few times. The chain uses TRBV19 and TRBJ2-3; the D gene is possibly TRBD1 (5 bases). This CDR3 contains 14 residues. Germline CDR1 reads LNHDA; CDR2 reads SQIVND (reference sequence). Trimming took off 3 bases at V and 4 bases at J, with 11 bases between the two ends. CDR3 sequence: CASSIAQGSDTQYF. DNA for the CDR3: TGTGCCAGTAGTATTGCGCAGGGTTCAGATACGCAGTATTTT.

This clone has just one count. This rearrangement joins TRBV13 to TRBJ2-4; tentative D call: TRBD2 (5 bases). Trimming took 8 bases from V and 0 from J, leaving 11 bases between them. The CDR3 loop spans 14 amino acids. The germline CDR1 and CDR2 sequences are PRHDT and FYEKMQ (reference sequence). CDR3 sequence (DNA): TGTGCCAGCGGCGGGCGGTTAGCCAAAAACATTCAGTACTTC. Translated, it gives CASGGRLAKNIQYF.

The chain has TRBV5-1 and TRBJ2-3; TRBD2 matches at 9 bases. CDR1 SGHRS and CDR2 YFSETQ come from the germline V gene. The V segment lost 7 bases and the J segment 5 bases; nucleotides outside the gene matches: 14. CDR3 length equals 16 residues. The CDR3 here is CASELYGGGGEDTQYF. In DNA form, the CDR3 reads TGCGCCAGCGAACTCTACGGCGGGGGGGGCGAAGATACGCAGTATTTT. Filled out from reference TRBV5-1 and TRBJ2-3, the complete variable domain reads KAGVTQTPRYLIKTRGQQVTLSCSPISGHRSVSWYQQTPGQGLQFLFEYFSETQRNKGNFPGRFSGRQFSNSRSEMNVSTLELGDSALYLCASELYGGGGEDTQYFGPGTRLTVL.

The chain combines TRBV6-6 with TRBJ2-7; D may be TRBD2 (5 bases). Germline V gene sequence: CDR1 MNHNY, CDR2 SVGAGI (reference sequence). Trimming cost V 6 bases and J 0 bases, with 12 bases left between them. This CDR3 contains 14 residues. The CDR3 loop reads CASRPGWSSYEQYF. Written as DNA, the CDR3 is TGTGCCAGCAGACCGGGGTGGAGCTCCTACGAGCAGTACTTC.

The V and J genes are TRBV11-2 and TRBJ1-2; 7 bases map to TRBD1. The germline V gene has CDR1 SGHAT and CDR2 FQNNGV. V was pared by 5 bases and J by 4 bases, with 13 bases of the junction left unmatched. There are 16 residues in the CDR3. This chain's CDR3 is CASSPLGGQLSYGYTF. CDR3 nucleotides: TGTGCCAGCAGCCCCCTAGGGGGACAGCTAAGCTATGGCTACACCTTC.

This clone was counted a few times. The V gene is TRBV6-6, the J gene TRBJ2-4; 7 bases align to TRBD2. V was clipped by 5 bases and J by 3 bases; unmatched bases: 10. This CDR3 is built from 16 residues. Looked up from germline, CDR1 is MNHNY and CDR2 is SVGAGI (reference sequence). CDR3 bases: TGTGCCAGCAGTCGACTAGCTGGGACGGTCAAAAACATTCAGTACTTC. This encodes CASSRLAGTVKNIQYF.

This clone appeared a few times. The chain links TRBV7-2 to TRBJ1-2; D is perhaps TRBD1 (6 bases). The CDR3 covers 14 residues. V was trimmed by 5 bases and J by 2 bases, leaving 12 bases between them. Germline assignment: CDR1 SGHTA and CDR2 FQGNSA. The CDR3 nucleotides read TGTGCCAGCAGCCCGCTGCAGGGGAACTATGGCTACACCTTC. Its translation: CASSPLQGNYGYTF.

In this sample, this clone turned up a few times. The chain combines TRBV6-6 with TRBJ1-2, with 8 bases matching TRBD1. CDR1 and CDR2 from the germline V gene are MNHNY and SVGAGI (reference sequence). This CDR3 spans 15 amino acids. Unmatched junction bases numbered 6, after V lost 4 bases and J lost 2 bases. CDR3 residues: CASSWTGKVNYGYTF. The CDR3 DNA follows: TGTGCCAGCAGTTGGACAGGGAAGGTGAACTATGGCTACACCTTC.

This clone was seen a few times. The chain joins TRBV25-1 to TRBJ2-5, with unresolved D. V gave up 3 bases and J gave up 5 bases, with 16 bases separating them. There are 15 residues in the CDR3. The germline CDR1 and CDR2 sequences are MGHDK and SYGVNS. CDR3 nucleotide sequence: TGTGCCAGCAGTGATTTTACGAGCGTTGGGGAGACCCAGTACTTC. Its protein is CASSDFTSVGETQYF.

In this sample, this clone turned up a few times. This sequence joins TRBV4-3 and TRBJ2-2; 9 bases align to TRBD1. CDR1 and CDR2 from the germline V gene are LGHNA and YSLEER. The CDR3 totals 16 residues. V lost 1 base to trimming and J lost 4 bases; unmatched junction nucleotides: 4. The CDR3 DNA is TGCGCCAGCAGCCAAGTTCACAGGGGGCCCACCGGGGAGCTGTTTTTT. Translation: CASSQVHRGPTGELFF.

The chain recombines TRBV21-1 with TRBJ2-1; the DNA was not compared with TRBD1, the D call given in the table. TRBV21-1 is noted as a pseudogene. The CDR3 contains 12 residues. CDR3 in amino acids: CASSSRGGEQFF. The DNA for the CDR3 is TGTGCCAGCAGCTCCAGGGGCGGTGAGCAGTTCTTC.

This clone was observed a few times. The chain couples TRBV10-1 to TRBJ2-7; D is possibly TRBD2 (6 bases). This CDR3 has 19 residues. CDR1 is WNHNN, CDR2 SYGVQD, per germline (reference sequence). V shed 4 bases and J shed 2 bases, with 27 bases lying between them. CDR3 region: CASSVLPPDSGTPTYEQYF. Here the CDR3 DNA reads TGCGCCAGCAGTGTCTTACCTCCTGATTCCGGGACTCCTACCTACGAGCAGTACTTC.

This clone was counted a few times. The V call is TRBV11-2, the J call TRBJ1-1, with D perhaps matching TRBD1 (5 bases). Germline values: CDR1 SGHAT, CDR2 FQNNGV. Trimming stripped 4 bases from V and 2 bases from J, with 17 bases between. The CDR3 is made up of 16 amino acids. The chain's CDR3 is CASSSTRATANTEAFF. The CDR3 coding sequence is TGTGCCAGCAGCTCCACACGTGCGACAGCCAACACTGAAGCTTTCTTT.

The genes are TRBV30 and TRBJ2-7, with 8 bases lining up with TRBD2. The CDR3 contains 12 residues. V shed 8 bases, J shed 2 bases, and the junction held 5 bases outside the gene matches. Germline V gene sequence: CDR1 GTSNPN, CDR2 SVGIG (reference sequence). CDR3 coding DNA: TGTGCCCGGGGGGGGGCAGCCTACGAGCAGTACTTC. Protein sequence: CARGGAAYEQYF.

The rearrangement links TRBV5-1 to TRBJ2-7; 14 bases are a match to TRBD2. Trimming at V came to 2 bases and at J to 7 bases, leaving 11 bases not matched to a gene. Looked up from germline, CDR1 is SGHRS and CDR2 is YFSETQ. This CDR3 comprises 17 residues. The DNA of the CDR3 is TGCGCCAGCAGCTTCGCCGGGGGACTAGCGGGAGAAGGGGAGCAGTACTTC. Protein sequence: CASSFAGGLAGEGEQYF.

The CDR3, as DNA: TGTGCCAGCAGGACGAAGGGGGCATCTGGAAACACCATATATTTT. This gives the protein CASRTKGASGNTIYF. The chain uses TRBV6-5 and TRBJ1-3, with 7 bases aligning to TRBD1. The V and J ends lost 6 bases and 1 base, in that order; junction bases with no gene match: 6. The CDR3 covers 15 residues. In germline, CDR1 is MNHEY, CDR2 SVGAGI.

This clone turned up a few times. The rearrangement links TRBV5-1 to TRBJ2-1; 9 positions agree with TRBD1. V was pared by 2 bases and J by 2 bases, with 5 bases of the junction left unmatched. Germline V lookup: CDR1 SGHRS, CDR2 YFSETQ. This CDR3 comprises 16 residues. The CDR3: CASSLPGQGPYNEQFF. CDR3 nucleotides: TGCGCCAGCAGCTTACCGGGACAGGGACCCTACAATGAGCAGTTCTTC. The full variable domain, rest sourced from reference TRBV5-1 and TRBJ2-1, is KAGVTQTPRYLIKTRGQQVTLSCSPISGHRSVSWYQQTPGQGLQFLFEYFSETQRNKGNFPGRFSGRQFSNSRSEMNVSTLELGDSALYLCASSLPGQGPYNEQFFGPGTRLTVL.

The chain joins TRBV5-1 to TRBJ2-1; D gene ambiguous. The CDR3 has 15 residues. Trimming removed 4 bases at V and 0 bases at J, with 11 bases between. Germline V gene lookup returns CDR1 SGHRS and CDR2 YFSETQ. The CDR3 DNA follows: TGCGCCAGCAGCGAGGAAGAGAGCTCCTACAATGAGCAGTTCTTC. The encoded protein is CASSEEESSYNEQFF.

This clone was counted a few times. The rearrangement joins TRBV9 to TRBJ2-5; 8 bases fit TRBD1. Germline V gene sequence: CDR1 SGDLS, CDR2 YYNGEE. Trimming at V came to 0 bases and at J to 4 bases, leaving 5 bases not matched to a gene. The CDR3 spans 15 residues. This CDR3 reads CASSVGTGQSETQYF. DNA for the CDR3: TGTGCCAGCAGCGTAGGGACAGGGCAGTCAGAGACCCAGTACTTC.

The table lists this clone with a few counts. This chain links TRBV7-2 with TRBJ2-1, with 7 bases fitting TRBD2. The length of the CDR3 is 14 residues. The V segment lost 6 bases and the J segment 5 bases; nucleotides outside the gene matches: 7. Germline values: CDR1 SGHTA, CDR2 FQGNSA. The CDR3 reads CASSTPRGNNEQFF. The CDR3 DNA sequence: TGTGCCAGCAGTACCCCGCGGGGGAACAATGAGCAGTTCTTC. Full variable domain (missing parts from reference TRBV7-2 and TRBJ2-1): GAGVSQSPSNKVTEKGKDVELRCDPISGHTALYWYRQSLGQGLEFLIYFQGNSAPDKSGLPSDRFSAERTGGSVSTLTIQRTQQEDSAVYLCASSTPRGNNEQFFGPGTRLTVL.

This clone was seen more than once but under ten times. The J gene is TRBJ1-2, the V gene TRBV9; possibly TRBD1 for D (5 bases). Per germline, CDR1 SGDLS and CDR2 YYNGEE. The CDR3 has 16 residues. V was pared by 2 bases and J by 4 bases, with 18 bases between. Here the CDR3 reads CASSVDTRQTTYGYTF. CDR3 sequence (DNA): TGTGCCAGCAGCGTCGACACTCGACAGACCACCTATGGCTACACCTTC.

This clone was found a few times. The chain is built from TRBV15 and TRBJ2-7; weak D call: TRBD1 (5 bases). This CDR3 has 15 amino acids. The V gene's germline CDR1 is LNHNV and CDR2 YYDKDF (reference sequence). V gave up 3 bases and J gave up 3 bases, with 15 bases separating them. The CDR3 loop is CATSRPGALNYEQYF. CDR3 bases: TGTGCCACCAGCAGGCCTGGGGCTTTAAACTACGAGCAGTACTTC.

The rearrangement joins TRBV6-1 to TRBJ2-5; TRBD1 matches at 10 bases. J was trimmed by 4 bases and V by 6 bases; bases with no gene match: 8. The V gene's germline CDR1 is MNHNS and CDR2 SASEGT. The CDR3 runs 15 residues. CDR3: CASSLGQGFRETQYF. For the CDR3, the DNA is TGTGCCAGCAGCCTGGGACAGGGGTTCAGAGAGACCCAGTACTTC.